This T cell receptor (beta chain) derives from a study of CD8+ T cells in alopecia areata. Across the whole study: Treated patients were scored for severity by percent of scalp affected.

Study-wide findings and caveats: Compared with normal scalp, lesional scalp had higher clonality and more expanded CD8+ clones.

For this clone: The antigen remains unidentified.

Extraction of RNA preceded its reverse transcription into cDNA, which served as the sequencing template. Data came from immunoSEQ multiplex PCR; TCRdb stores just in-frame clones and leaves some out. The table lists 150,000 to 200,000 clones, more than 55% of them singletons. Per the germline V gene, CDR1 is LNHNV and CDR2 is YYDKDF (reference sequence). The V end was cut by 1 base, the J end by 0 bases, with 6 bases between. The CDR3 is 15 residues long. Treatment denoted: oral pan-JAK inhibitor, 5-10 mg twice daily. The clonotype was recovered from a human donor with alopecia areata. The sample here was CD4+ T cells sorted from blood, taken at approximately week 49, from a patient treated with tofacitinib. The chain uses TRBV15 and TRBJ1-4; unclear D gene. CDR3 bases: TGTGCCACCAGCAGAGCTGTAACAACTAATGAAAAACTGTTTTTT. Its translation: CATSRAVTTNEKLFF.